The 27 T cell receptor delta chains below all came from one sample that was sequenced in a study of gamma-delta T cells after stem cell transplantation. TCRdb called clones from the RT-PCR reads again using CATT. Of 2,000 or so delta-chain clones in the sample, 1.2% are singletons; the top ten hold 22%. Sequencing was done on a sample of gamma-delta T cells. All receptors derive from a human donor. It is not recorded whose cells these are; they may come from a transplant donor.

This clone has just a few counts. This is likely an artifact of a read error, given a far larger clone one base away. The same CDR3 can be traced to other DNA sequences in this sample. As DNA, the CDR3 is TGTGCATGTGACACTCTGGGGGATACGGCCGATAAACTCATCTTT. Its protein product is CACDTLGDTADKLIF. The gene calls are TRDV2 and TRDJ1; the match to TRDD3 covers 12 bases. This CDR3 is 15 amino acids long. Germline V gene data show CDR1 as GEAIGNYY and CDR2 as EKD.

This clone was seen at least ten times. This is likely an artifact of a read error, given a far larger clone one base away. The identical CDR3 is also encoded by other nucleotide sequences in the sample. V usage is TRDV2 and J usage is TRDJ1; D might be TRDD3 (6 bases). The CDR3 totals 15 residues. Germline CDR1 and CDR2: GEAIGNYY and EKD. CDR3 sequence (DNA): TGCGCCTGTGACAAGGTGGGGGGCCAAACCGATAAACTCATCTTT. Translation: CACDKVGGQTDKLIF.

This clone was counted a few times. A read error is the likely source, as a far larger clone sits one nucleotide away. This chain uses TRDV2 with TRDJ1, with TRDD3 identical over 8 bases. Germline V gene lookup returns CDR1 GEAIGNYY and CDR2 EKD. After removal of 0 bases from V and 1 base from J, the junction contained 12 bases not matched to a gene. The CDR3 loop spans 18 amino acids. The CDR3 DNA reads TGTGCCTGTGACACCCTGTCCGTACTGGGGGGTGCCACCGATAAACTCATCTTT. This gives the protein CACDTLSVLGGATDKLIF.

This clone appeared a few times. A far bigger clonotype differs at one base, so this is likely a read error. Other DNA sequences within the sample encode an identical CDR3. The chain has TRDV1 and TRDJ1; 9 bases are a match to TRDD3. Germline CDR1 reads TSWWSYY; CDR2 reads QGS. This CDR3 comprises 19 residues. In nucleotides, the CDR3 is TGTGCTCTTGGGGAGAGAACTGGGGGAAAGTCCGGCTCCTCCGACAAACTCATCTTT. As protein: CALGERTGGKSGSSDKLIF.

Note on this clone: This DNA's translation and the protein TCRdb lists, from a much larger clone, do not match at residue 16, likely due to a read error; the protein shown is translated from the DNA. The chain links TRDV2 to TRDJ1, with TRDD3 matching 13 bases. This CDR3 region has 19 residues. The germline V gene encodes CDR1 GEAIGNYY and CDR2 EKD. The CDR3 region has the DNA TGTGCCTGTGACGCTCTACTGGGGGATACGCGAAATGAACCCGATAACCTCATCTTT. Translation: CACDALLGDTRNEPDNLIF.

A word on this clone: The TCRdb protein, from a much larger clone, departs from this DNA's translation at residue 7, likely by read error; the protein shown derives from the DNA. The chain joins TRDV2 to TRDJ3, with 12 positions matching TRDD3. Germline loops: CDR1 GEAIGNYY, CDR2 EKD. V lost 3 bases to trimming and J lost 3 bases; unmatched junction nucleotides: 11. CDR3 length: 20 amino acids. CDR3 in amino acids: CACDQPSLGDTFWDTRQMFF. The DNA for the CDR3 is TGTGCCTGTGACCAACCCTCGCTGGGGGATACGTTCTGGGACACCCGACAGATGTTTTTC.

Notes on this clone: With a far larger clone one base away, a read error is the likely cause. The rearrangement links TRDV2 to TRDJ3; 11 positions match TRDD3. The CDR3 has 21 amino acids. Per the germline V gene, CDR1 is GEAIGNYY and CDR2 is EKD. The CDR3 protein is CACDTAFGGYGSSWDARQMFF. The CDR3 DNA reads as TGTGCCTGTGACACCGCATTTGGGGGATACGGGAGCTCCTGGGACGCCCGACAGATGTTTTTC.

There are a few counts of this clone. The chain is built from TRDV2 and TRDJ1, with 9 bases fitting TRDD3. Germline V CDR1 and CDR2: GEAIGNYY, EKD. V dropped 1 base and J dropped 2; count of bases not matched to a gene: 7. The CDR3 has 16 residues. CDR3 in amino acids: CACDTTGGSRTDKLIF. CDR3 in DNA: TGTGCCTGTGACACTACTGGGGGAAGCAGAACCGATAAACTCATCTTT.

In regard to this clone: The TCRdb protein, from a much larger clone, departs from this DNA's translation at residue 4, likely by read error; the protein shown derives from the DNA. This chain connects TRDV2 to TRDJ1, with TRDD3 identical over 11 bases. The CDR3 loop spans 19 amino acids. Germline lookup yields CDR1 GEAIGNYY and CDR2 EKD. As DNA, the CDR3 is TGTGCCTGTTACACCTTACCCGTACTGGGGGATAGGTACACCGATAAACTCATCTTT. Translated: CACYTLPVLGDRYTDKLIF.

This clone was counted a few times. Since a far larger clone is one base different, this is likely a read error. This specimen includes other DNA sequences encoding the same CDR3. V gene TRDV2 combines with J gene TRDJ1, with 13 bases aligning to TRDD3. The J segment lost 3 bases and the V segment lost 7 bases, leaving 19 bases of the junction unmatched. Germline V gives CDR1 GEAIGNYY, CDR2 EKD. This CDR3 region has 19 residues. The CDR3, as DNA: TGTGCCTGCGACGCTCTACTGGGGGATACGCGAAATGAACCCGATAAACTCATCTTT. The encoded protein is CACDALLGDTRNEPDKLIF.

With respect to this clone: The protein given by TCRdb reflects a much larger clone and differs at residue 9 from this DNA's translation, likely from a read error; the protein shown is the DNA's translation. V gene TRDV2 combines with J gene TRDJ3, with D possibly being TRDD3 (6 bases). CDR1 GEAIGNYY and CDR2 EKD come from the germline V gene. Between the trimmed V and J ends, which lost 3 bases and 10 bases, there was a span of 21 bases. The CDR3 runs to 17 residues. CDR3 bases: TGTGCCTGTGACCCTGTGACCTGGAGGATACAAACCCGACAGATGTTTTTC. Its translation is CACDPVTWRIQTRQMFF.

Of note for this clone: TCRdb has a much larger clone's protein, which differs at residue 15 from the translation of this DNA, likely because of a read error; what is shown is the protein translated from the DNA. This chain connects TRDV1 to TRDJ1; 11 nucleotides line up with TRDD3. After removal of 0 bases from V and 8 bases from J, the junction contained 20 bases not matched to a gene. Germline values: CDR1 TSWWSYY, CDR2 QGS. CDR3 length: 20 residues. As DNA, the CDR3 is TGTGCTCTTGGGGAACTTACCCACGATTTGGGGGATACGAGGAGTCGGAAACTCATCTTT. Protein sequence: CALGELTHDLGDTRSRKLIF.

This clone has only a few counts. Since a far larger clone is one base different, this is likely a read error. Other DNA variants within this sample encode the same CDR3. J is TRDJ1 and V is TRDV2, with 9 bases aligning to TRDD3. The germline V gene has CDR1 GEAIGNYY and CDR2 EKD. The CDR3 is 17 amino acids. Here the CDR3 DNA reads TGCGCCTGTTCGGTACTGGGGGACCCCAAGTACACCGATAAACTCATCTTT. It yields the protein CACSVLGDPKYTDKLIF.

This clone is large in the sample. The same CDR3 can be traced to other DNA sequences in this sample. The rearrangement links TRDV2 to TRDJ3, with 12 bases matching TRDD3. Losses at the gene ends were 1 base for V and 0 bases for J; bases not matched to a gene: 9. The CDR3 length is 21 residues. Germline CDR1 GEAIGNYY, CDR2 EKD. Written as DNA, the CDR3 is TGTGCCTGTGACACGTCTGGGGGATACGCCCGAAGCTCCTGGGACACCCGACAGATGTTTTTC. This translates into CACDTSGGYARSSWDTRQMFF.

Comment on this clone: This probably arose from a read error, given a far larger clone one base away. The sample holds other DNA sequences that translate to the same CDR3. The V gene is TRDV2, the J gene TRDJ1; TRDD3 matches at 8 bases. In germline, CDR1 is GEAIGNYY, CDR2 EKD. This CDR3 is built from 16 residues. CDR3 in DNA: TGTGCCTGCGACACCCTATTTGTGGGGGATACCGATAAACTCATCTTT. It specifies CACDTLFVGDTDKLIF.

Remarks on this clone: The protein recorded in TCRdb matches a much larger clone and deviates from this DNA's translation at residue 7, suggesting a read error; the protein here is obtained by translating the DNA. The V and J genes are TRDV2 and TRDJ1; D uncertain. Germline CDR1 and CDR2: GEAIGNYY and EKD. V shed 3 bases and J shed 0 bases, with 13 bases lying between them. The CDR3 length is 15 residues. The CDR3 protein is CACDPLDPYTDKLIF. Written as DNA, the CDR3 is TGTGCCTGTGACCCCCTGGATCCGTACACCGATAAACTCATCTTT.

Note on this clone: A far bigger clonotype differs at one base, so this is likely a read error. Other nucleotide sequences from this sample produce the same CDR3. For the CDR3, the DNA is TGTGCCTGTGACGTACTGGGGGACTGGAACACCGATAAACTCATCTTT. Translation gives CACDVLGDWNTDKLIF. The chain couples TRDV2 to TRDJ1; 9 nucleotides line up with TRDD3. CDR1 GEAIGNYY and CDR2 EKD come from the germline V gene. Unmatched junction bases numbered 7, after V lost 3 bases and J lost 0 bases. The CDR3 consists of 16 residues.

This clone has a handful of counts. TCRdb records a much larger clone's protein for this DNA, with a difference at residue 4 that likely arises from a read error; the protein given is the translation of the DNA. The CDR3 DNA reads TGTGCCTGTAAAGGACTGGGGGGACAGTACACCGATAAACTCATCTTT. It is translated as CACKGLGGQYTDKLIF. The chain has TRDV2 and TRDJ1, with 8 bases that match TRDD3. There are 16 residues in the CDR3. Germline CDR1 GEAIGNYY, CDR2 EKD. V shed 6 bases, J shed 0 bases, and the junction held 11 bases outside the gene matches.

The sample holds a few counts of this clone. TCRdb's protein for this DNA is that of a much larger clone and differs from the translation at residue 14, likely a read error; the protein shown is the DNA translation. The genes are TRDV2 and TRDJ1; TRDD2 matches at 7 bases. This CDR3 region has 18 residues. Looked up from germline, CDR1 is GEAIGNYY and CDR2 is EKD. The CDR3, as DNA: TGTGCCTGTGACGGCCTTCCTCTACGGGGAGGAGACACCGTTAAACTCATCTTT. It encodes CACDGLPLRGGDTVKLIF.

Turning to this clone: TCRdb has a much larger clone's protein, which differs at residue 4 from the translation of this DNA, likely because of a read error; what is shown is the protein translated from the DNA. This CDR3 reads CACGRVLGDKSSWDTRQMFF. CDR3 nucleotide sequence: TGTGCCTGTGGCCGTGTACTGGGGGATAAGAGCTCCTGGGACACCCGACAGATGTTTTTC. This chain uses TRDV2 with TRDJ3; TRDD3 matches 11 bases. The germline gives CDR1 GEAIGNYY, CDR2 EKD. There are 20 residues in the CDR3. V lost 5 bases, J lost 0 bases, and 11 bases stayed unmatched.

As regards this clone: A read error likely explains why the TCRdb protein, taken from a much larger clone, differs from this DNA's translation at residue 4; the protein shown is translated from the DNA. This chain connects TRDV2 to TRDJ1; 10 bases align to TRDD3. Germline assignment: CDR1 GEAIGNYY and CDR2 EKD. The CDR3 consists of 19 residues. The V segment lost 5 bases and the J segment 0 bases; nucleotides outside the gene matches: 17. CDR3 DNA: TGTGCCTGTGGCTGGTTGGGGGATACAAGGACCCTTTACACCGATAAACTCATCTTT. As protein: CACGWLGDTRTLYTDKLIF.

This clone was counted only a few times. The translation of this DNA and the TCRdb protein of a much larger clone differ at residue 4, probably owing to a read error; the protein shown here is translated from the DNA. The V and J genes are TRDV2 and TRDJ1; tentatively, D is TRDD3 (6 bases). Germline lookup yields CDR1 GEAIGNYY and CDR2 EKD. The CDR3 length is 17 residues. The DNA of the CDR3 is TGTGCCTGTGGCACCGTTGGGCCGGGGGAACCGAACAACGGACTCATCTTT. Protein: CACGTVGPGEPNNGLIF.

With regard to this clone: A read error likely explains why the TCRdb protein, taken from a much larger clone, differs from this DNA's translation at residue 10; the protein shown is translated from the DNA. The J gene is TRDJ1, the V gene TRDV2; 7 positions match TRDD3. With V trimmed by 3 bases and J by 1 base, 16 bases remained unmatched. Germline lookup yields CDR1 GEAIGNYY and CDR2 EKD. The CDR3 runs to 18 residues. This CDR3 is CACDRLVLGNTLTDKLIF. The CDR3 DNA reads TGTGCCTGTGACCGTTTGGTACTGGGGAATACCCTCACCGATAAACTCATCTTT.

In its sample, this clone was seen a few times. A far larger clone is one base from this, pointing to a likely read error. This rearrangement joins TRDV2 to TRDJ1, with 10 bases that match TRDD3. The germline CDR1 and CDR2 sequences are GEAIGNYY and EKD. The CDR3 spans 19 residues. The V segment lost 0 bases and the J segment 0 bases; nucleotides outside the gene matches: 12. CDR3 sequence (DNA): TGTGCCTGTGACACCGTCCTGGGGGATAACATGAAAGACACCGATAAACTCATCTTT. Protein: CACDTVLGDNMKDTDKLIF.

With regard to this clone: A far larger clone is one base from this, pointing to a likely read error. Written as DNA, the CDR3 is TGTGCCTGTGGCTCGTTACTGGGGAAAGATAAACTCATCTTT. It is translated as CACGSLLGKDKLIF. The chain couples TRDV2 to TRDJ1; 7 bases align to TRDD3. CDR3 length: 14 residues. The V segment lost 5 bases and the J segment 5 bases; nucleotides outside the gene matches: 10. CDR1 is GEAIGNYY and CDR2 is EKD in the germline V gene.

Of note for this clone: This DNA translates differently at residue 12 from the TCRdb protein, which is that of a much larger clone; a read error is likely, and the protein shown is the DNA's own translation. The CDR3 sequence: CACDTLLGVLTNKLIF. The CDR3, as DNA: TGTGCCTGTGACACCTTGCTGGGGGTTCTCACCAATAAACTCATCTTT. The V gene is TRDV2, the J gene TRDJ1; 7 bases agree with TRDD3. The germline CDR1 and CDR2 sequences are GEAIGNYY and EKD. CDR3 size: 16 residues.

This clone turned up a few times. With a far larger clone one base away, a read error is the likely cause. The rearrangement uses TRDV2 and TRDJ1, with 7 bases that match TRDD3. Trimming removed 3 bases from V and 5 bases from J; junction bases left unmatched: 8. The CDR3 has 14 amino acids. The germline CDR1 and CDR2 sequences are GEAIGNYY and EKD. The CDR3 DNA is TGTGCCTGTGACCCGTTACTGGGGAAAGATAAACTCATCTTT. Translating it yields CACDPLLGKDKLIF.